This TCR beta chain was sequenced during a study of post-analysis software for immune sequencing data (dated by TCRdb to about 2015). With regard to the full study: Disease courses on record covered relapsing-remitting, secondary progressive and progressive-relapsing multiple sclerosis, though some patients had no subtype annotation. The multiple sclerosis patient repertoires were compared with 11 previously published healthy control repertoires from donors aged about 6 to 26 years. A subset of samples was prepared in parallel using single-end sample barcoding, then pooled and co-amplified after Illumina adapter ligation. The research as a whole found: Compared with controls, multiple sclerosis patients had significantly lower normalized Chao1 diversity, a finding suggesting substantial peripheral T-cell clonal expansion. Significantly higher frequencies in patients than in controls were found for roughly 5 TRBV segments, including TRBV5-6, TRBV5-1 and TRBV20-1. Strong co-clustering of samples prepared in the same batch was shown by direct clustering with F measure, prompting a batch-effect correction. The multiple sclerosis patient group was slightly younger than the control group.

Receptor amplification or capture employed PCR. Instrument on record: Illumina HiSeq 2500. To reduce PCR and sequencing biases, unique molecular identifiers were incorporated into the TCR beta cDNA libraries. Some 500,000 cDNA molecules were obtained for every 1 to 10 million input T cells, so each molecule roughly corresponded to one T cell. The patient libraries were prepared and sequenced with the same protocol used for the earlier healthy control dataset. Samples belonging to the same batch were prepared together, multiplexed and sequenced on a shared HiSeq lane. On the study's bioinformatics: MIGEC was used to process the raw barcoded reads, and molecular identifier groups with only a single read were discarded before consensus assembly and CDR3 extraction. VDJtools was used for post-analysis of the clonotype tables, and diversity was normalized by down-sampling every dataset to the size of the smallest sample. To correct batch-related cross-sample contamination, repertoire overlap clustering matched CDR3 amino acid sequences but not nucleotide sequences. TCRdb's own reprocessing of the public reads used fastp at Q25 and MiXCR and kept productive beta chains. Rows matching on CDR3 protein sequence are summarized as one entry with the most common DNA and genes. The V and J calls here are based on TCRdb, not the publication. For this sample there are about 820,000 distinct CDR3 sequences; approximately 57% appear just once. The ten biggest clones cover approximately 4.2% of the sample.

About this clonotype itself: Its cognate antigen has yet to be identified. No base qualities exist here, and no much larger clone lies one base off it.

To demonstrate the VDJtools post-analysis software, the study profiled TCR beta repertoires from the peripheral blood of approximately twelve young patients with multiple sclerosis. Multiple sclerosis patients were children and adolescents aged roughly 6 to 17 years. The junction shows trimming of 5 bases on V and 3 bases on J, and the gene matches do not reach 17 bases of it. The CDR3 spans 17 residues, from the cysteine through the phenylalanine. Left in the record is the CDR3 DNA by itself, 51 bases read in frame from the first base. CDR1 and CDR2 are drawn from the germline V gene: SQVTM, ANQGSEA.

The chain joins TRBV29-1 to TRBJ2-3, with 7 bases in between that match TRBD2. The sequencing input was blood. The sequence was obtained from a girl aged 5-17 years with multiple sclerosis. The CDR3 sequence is CSVRKMTSTQSTDTQYF. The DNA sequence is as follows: TGCAGCGTTCGGAAGATGACTAGCACCCAATCGACAGATACGCAGTATTTT.